The clone carrying this T cell receptor (beta chain) was recorded only once. Antigen specificity is unknown. These data belong to a study of CD8+ T cells in alopecia areata. Study-level findings and limits: One nonresponder leaves baseline CD8+ expansion's link to response uncertain.

CDR3 size: 14 residues. Germline CDR1 and CDR2: MGHDK and SYGVNS. The junction had 5 bases not matched to a gene; V was cut back by 4 bases and J by 3 bases. Noted treatment: oral pan-JAK inhibitor, 5-10 mg twice daily. RNA extraction and reverse transcription yielded cDNA as sequencing template. Clones were read by immunoSEQ multiplex PCR, and TCRdb kept only the in-frame ones, dropping some. Found here are hundreds of thousands of clones, roughly 60% of them singletons; the top ten hold more than 1.5%. The specimen was CD4+ T cells sorted from blood, collected at week 24, from a patient treated with tofacitinib. The sequence derives from a human donor with alopecia areata. The rearrangement links TRBV25-1 to TRBJ1-1; 7 nucleotides line up with TRBD1. The CDR3 bases are TGTGCCAGCAGTGTAACCACAGGGGACACTGAAGCTTTCTTT. Translating it yields CASSVTTGDTEAFF.